These 13 T cell receptor beta chains came from one sample sequenced in a study of shared clonotypes between healthy human individuals. Profiling relied on immunoSEQ multiplex PCR, and the TCRdb table lists in-frame clones only, not all of them. Of more than 900,000 clones listed, 78% are singletons. The sequenced material came from memory CD4+ T cells from PBMCs. This sample's subset: CD45RA-negative fraction. The receptors were gathered from a man between 18 and 35 years old in good health. Some clones in this sample may be carry-over from other donors' samples.

The genes are TRBV28 and TRBJ1-5, with D possibly being TRBD1 (6 bases). The CDR3 length is 15 residues. Trimming stripped 6 bases from V and 6 bases from J, with 18 bases between. The germline V gene has CDR1 MDHEN and CDR2 SYDVKM. DNA for the CDR3: TGTGCCAGCAGCTTCAGGGGAAGGGTAGTTCAGCCCCAGCATTTT. It yields the protein CASSFRGRVVQPQHF.

The sample holds many counts of this clone. Other DNA variants within this sample encode the same CDR3. The chain is built from TRBV7-2 and TRBJ2-1; D gene unclear. In germline, CDR1 is SGHTA, CDR2 FQGNSA. The CDR3 consists of 15 residues. Trimming cost V 6 bases and J 7 bases, with 19 bases left between them. The CDR3 DNA follows: TGTGCCAGCAGTCTGACCCGCCCGAGTAGGAATGAGCAGTTCTTC. It specifies CASSLTRPSRNEQFF.

This chain links TRBV7-9 with TRBJ1-1; the D is unclear. The CDR3 extends over 14 amino acids. Trimming cost V 2 bases and J 4 bases, with 11 bases left between them. Germline V gene data show CDR1 as SEHNR and CDR2 as FQNEAQ (reference sequence). CDR3 loop: CASSLQSGSTEAFF. The CDR3 DNA is TGTGCCAGCAGCTTACAGTCAGGAAGCACTGAAGCTTTCTTT. Full variable domain (remainder filled in from reference TRBV7-9 and TRBJ1-1): DTGVSQNPRHKITKRGQNVTFRCDPISEHNRLYWYRQTLGQGPEFLTYFQNEAQLEKSRLLSDRFSAERPKGSFSTLEIQRTEQGDSAMYLCASSLQSGSTEAFFGQGTRLTVV.

The J gene is TRBJ2-3, the V gene TRBV27; 8 bases are shared with TRBD2. This CDR3 has 17 amino acids. Germline CDR1 is MNHEY and CDR2 is SMNVEV (reference sequence). V dropped 2 bases and J dropped 2; count of bases not matched to a gene: 9. The CDR3 region is CASSLIRSGSTTDTQYF. In DNA, the CDR3 is TGTGCCAGCAGTTTAATACGGAGCGGGAGCACCACAGATACGCAGTATTTT.

The chain is built from TRBV5-1 and TRBJ1-1, with no clear D. Germline CDR1 SGHRS, CDR2 YFSETQ. Trimming pared 6 bases from V and 0 bases from J, leaving 12 bases between. The CDR3 extends over 14 amino acids. The CDR3 reads CASKEFGMNTEAFF. As DNA, the CDR3 is TGCGCCAGCAAAGAGTTCGGCATGAACACTGAAGCTTTCTTT.

V usage is TRBV27 and J usage is TRBJ2-7; TRBD1 aligns across 10 bases. The V gene end was trimmed by 0 bases and the J gene end by 6 bases; junction bases not matched to a gene: 8. The CDR3 consists of 16 residues. Germline V gene data show CDR1 as MNHEY and CDR2 as SMNVEV (reference sequence). CDR3 in DNA: TGTGCCAGCAGTTTATCGGGGGACAGGGGAAGCTCCGAGCAGTACTTC. This codes for CASSLSGDRGSSEQYF.

This clone was seen only a few times. The CDR3 protein is CATSRDSQGSTDTQYF. For the CDR3, the DNA is TGTGCCACCAGCAGAGATTCCCAGGGATCCACAGATACGCAGTATTTT. The J gene is TRBJ2-3, the V gene TRBV15, with D tentatively TRBD1 (5 bases). This CDR3 has 16 residues. CDR1 is LNHNV, CDR2 YYDKDF, per germline (reference sequence). The V end was cut by 0 bases, the J end by 2 bases, with 12 bases between.

The V and J genes are TRBV10-1 and TRBJ2-1; the match to TRBD2 covers 11 bases. V shed 4 bases and J 12 bases; nucleotides not matched to a gene: 5. The CDR3 loop spans 13 amino acids. Per germline, CDR1 WNHNN and CDR2 SYGVQD (reference sequence). In DNA, the CDR3 is TGCGCCAGCAGTGCTCTAGCGGGAGGTTCGCAGTTCTTC. This translates into CASSALAGGSQFF.

The chain joins TRBV18 to TRBJ2-3, with TRBD2 matching 9 bases. The V segment lost 3 bases and the J segment 8 bases; nucleotides outside the gene matches: 12. The CDR3 runs to 16 residues. Germline assignment: CDR1 KGHSH and CDR2 LQKENI. This chain's CDR3 is CASSPRGAAGGTTQYF. CDR3 nucleotide sequence: TGTGCCAGCTCACCCCGAGGGGCAGCGGGGGGCACTACGCAGTATTTT.

This chain links TRBV19 with TRBJ2-4; D may correspond to TRBD1 or TRBD2 (5 bases each). The germline V and J ends were trimmed by 7 bases and 9 bases, with 19 bases remaining between them. This CDR3 contains 14 residues. Germline lookup yields CDR1 LNHDA and CDR2 SQIVND (reference sequence). In DNA form, the CDR3 reads TGTGCCAGTACCACCGGGACGATAAGGGGCATTCAGTACTTC. The encoded protein is CASTTGTIRGIQYF.

A note on this clone: A far larger clone is one base from this, pointing to a likely read error. As DNA, the CDR3 is TGTGTCTGGAGTGTAAGTCTCGGGGACACGGGAAAGAACTTC. Translation gives CVWSVSLGDTGKNF. This chain joins TRBV30 and TRBJ2-4; D might be TRBD1 (6 bases). CDR1 is GTSNPN, CDR2 SVGIG, per germline (reference sequence). The length of the CDR3 is 14 residues.

The chain links TRBV28 to TRBJ2-3; 8 nucleotides line up with TRBD2. In germline, CDR1 is MDHEN, CDR2 SYDVKM. Unmatched junction bases numbered 8, after V lost 2 bases and J lost 4 bases. This CDR3 has 16 residues. The CDR3 nucleotides are TGTGCCAGCAGTTTACGGTCGGGAGGGTTCGCAGATACGCAGTATTTT. This codes for CASSLRSGGFADTQYF.

This clone has just one count. The V and J genes are TRBV9 and TRBJ2-1; no clear D. Germline CDR1 is SGDLS and CDR2 is YYNGEE. V was cut by 3 bases and J by 8 bases, with 6 bases left in between. This CDR3 is 11 amino acids long. The CDR3 loop reads CASSDTDEQFF. Here the CDR3 DNA reads TGTGCCAGCAGCGACACTGATGAGCAGTTCTTC.